The entry below gives a single T cell receptor beta chain sequence along with its context. This record belongs to a study of blood T cell repertoires in COVID-19. The authors' processing: Reference gene primer amplification gave nucleated cell count estimates. The repertoire was sequenced with immunoSEQ multiplex PCR; TCRdb's copy has only in-frame clones and lacks some. The DNA gave D and trimming, while V, J and clone size come from that table. The profile shows 230,000 or so clones, about 91% of them singletons. Looked up from germline, CDR1 is KGHSH and CDR2 is LQKENI. The V gene end was trimmed by 2 bases and the J gene end by 0 bases; junction bases not matched to a gene: 7. The CDR3 length is 17 residues.

J is TRBJ1-3 and V is TRBV18; 7 nucleotides match TRBD1. The sequence was obtained from a woman aged 40 to 55 who had recovered from COVID-19. The sequencing input was peripheral blood. This CDR3 reads CASSPRTGINSGNTIYF. The CDR3 coding sequence is TGTGCCAGCTCACCAAGGACAGGAATAAACTCTGGAAACACCATATATTTT.